The entry that follows covers one T cell receptor (beta chain) sequence. Generated by immunoSEQ multiplex PCR, the TCRdb table keeps only in-frame clones and is missing some. The sample consists of about 650 clones, 70% to 80% of them appearing once. The source of the sample is a study of chemoradiotherapy in HPV16-positive cancers. V was shortened by 5 bases and J by 6 bases, with 21 bases between the two germline ends. Germline V gene lookup returns CDR1 MNHEY and CDR2 SMNVEV (reference sequence). There are 16 residues in the CDR3. This chain joins TRBV27 and TRBJ2-3; D tentatively fits TRBD1 or TRBD2 (7 bases each). The clonotype was recovered from a human donor with HPV-associated anogenital cancer. This material consisted of tumor tissue, taken from a patient who underwent chemoradiotherapy. In DNA, the CDR3 is TGTGCCAGCAGTACCCTAGCAGGGGGGGGTTTGGATACGCAGTATTTT. Translating gives CASSTLAGGGLDTQYF.